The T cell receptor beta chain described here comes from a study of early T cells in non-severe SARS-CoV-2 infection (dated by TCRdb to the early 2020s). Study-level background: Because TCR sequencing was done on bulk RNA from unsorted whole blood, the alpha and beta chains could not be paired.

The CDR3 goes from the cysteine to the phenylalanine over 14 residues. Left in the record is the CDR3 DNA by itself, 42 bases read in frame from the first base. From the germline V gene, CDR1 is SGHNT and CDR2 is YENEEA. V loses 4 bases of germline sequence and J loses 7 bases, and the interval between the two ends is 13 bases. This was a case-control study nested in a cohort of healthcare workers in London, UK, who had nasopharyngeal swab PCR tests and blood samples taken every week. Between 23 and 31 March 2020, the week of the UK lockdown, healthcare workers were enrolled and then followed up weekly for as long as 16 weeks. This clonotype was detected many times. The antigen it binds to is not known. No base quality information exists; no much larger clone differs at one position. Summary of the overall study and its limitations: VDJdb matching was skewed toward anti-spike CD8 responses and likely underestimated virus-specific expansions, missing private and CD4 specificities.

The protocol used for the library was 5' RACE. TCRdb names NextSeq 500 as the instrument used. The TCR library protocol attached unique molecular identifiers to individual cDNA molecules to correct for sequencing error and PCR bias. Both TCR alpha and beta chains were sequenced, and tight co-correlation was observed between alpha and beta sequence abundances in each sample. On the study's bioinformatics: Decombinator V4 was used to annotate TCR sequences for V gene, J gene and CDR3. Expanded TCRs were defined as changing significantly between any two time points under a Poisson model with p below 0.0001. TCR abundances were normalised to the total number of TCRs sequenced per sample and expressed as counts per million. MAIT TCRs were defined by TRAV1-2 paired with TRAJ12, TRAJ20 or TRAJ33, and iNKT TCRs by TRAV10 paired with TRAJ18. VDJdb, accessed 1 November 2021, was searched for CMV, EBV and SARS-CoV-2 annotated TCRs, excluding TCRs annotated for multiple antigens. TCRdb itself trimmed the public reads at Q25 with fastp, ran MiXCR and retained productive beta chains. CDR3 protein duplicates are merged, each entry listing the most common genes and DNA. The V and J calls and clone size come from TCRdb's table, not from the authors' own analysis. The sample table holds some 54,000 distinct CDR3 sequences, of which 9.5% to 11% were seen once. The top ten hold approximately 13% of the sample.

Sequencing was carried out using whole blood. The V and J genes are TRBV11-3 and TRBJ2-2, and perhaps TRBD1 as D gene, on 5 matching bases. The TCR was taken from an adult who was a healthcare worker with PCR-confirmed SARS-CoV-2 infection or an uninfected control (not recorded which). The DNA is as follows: TGTGCCAGCAGCTCTACAGGAGCGAGCGGGGAGCTGTTTTTT. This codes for CASSSTGASGELFF.